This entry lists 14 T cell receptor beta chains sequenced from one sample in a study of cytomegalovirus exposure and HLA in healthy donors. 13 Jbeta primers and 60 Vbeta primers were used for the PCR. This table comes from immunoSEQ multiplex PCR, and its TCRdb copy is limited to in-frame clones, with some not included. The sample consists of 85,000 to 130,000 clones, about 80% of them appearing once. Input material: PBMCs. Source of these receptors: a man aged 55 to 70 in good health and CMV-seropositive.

The CDR3 reads CASSATGTTNTGELFF. The CDR3 DNA is TGTGCCAGCTCAGCCACCGGGACAACGAACACCGGGGAGCTGTTTTTT. The J gene is TRBJ2-2, the V gene TRBV18; maybe TRBD1 (6 bases). The V and J ends lost 5 bases and 0 bases respectively, with 13 bases between them. The CDR3 extends over 16 amino acids. Germline V gene data show CDR1 as KGHSH and CDR2 as LQKENI.

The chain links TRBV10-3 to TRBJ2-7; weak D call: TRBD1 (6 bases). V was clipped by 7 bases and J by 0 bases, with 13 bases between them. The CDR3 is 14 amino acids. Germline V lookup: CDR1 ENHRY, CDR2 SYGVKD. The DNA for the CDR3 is TGTGCCATCACCCCAGGGGTCAGCTCCTACGAGCAGTACTTC. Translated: CAITPGVSSYEQYF.

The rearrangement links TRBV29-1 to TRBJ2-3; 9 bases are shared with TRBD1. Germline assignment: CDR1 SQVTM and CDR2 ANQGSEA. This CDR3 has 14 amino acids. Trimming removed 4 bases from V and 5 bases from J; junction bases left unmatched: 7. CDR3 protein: CSVGQGDPGDTQYF. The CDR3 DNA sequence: TGCAGCGTTGGACAGGGGGACCCCGGAGATACGCAGTATTTT.

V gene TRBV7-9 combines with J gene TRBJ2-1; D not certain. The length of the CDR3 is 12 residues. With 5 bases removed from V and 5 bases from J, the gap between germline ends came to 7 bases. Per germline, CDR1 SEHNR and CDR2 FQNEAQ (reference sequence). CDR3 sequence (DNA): TGTGCCAGCAGCGTACAGAACAATGAGCAGTTCTTC. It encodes CASSVQNNEQFF.

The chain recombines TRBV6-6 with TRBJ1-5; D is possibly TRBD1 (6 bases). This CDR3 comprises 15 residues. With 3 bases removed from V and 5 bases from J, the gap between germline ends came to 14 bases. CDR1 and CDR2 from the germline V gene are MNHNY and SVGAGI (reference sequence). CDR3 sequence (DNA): TGTGCCAGCAGTTATGAGGGGGGAGGGGATCAGCCCCAGCATTTT. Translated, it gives CASSYEGGGDQPQHF.

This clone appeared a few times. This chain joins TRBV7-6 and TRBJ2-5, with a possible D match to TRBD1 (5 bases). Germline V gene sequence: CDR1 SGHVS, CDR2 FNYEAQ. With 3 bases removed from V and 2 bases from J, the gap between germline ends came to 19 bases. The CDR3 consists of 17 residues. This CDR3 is CASSFLTRASGQETQYF. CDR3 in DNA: TGTGCCAGCAGCTTTCTCACCAGGGCCTCAGGTCAAGAGACCCAGTACTTC.

CDR3 nucleotides: TGCGCCAGCAGCTGGGACAGGGCAGAGACCCAGTACTTC. Its translation is CASSWDRAETQYF. The chain joins TRBV5-1 to TRBJ2-5; TRBD1 aligns across 9 bases. The V gene end was trimmed by 3 bases and the J gene end by 4 bases; junction bases not matched to a gene: 1. This CDR3 is built from 13 residues. Looked up from germline, CDR1 is SGHRS and CDR2 is YFSETQ.

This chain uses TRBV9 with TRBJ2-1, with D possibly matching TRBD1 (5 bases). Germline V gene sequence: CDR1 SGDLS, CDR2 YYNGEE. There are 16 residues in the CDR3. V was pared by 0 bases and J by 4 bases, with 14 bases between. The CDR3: CASSVGGSPFYNEQFF. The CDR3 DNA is TGTGCCAGCAGCGTAGGGGGCAGCCCATTTTACAATGAGCAGTTCTTC.

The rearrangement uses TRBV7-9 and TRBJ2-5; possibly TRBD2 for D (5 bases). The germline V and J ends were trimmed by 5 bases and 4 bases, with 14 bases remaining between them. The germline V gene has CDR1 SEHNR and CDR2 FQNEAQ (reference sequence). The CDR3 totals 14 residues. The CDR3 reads CASSPTTGRETQYF. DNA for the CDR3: TGTGCCAGCAGCCCGACGACTGGGAGAGAGACCCAGTACTTC.

The CDR3 is CASSSQGGNTEAFF. Written as DNA, the CDR3 is TGTGCCAGCAGCTCACAGGGGGGGAACACTGAAGCTTTCTTT. The chain recombines TRBV7-9 with TRBJ1-1, with 8 bases fitting TRBD1. Germline V lookup: CDR1 SEHNR, CDR2 FQNEAQ (reference sequence). CDR3 length: 14 amino acids. V lost 4 bases and J lost 1; bases outside the gene matches: 2.

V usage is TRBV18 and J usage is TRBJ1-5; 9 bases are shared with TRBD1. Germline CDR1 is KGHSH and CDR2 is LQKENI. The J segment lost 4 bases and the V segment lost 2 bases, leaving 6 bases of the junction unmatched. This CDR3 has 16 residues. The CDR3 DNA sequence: TGTGCCAGCTCACCAATGGAGGGGACAGGGAATCAGCCCCAGCATTTT. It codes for CASSPMEGTGNQPQHF.

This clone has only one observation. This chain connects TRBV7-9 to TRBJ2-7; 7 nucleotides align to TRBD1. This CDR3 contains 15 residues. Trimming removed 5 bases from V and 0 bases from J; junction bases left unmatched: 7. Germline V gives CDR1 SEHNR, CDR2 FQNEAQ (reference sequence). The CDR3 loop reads CASSPSGGRSYEQYF. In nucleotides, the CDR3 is TGTGCCAGCAGCCCATCAGGGGGTCGCTCCTACGAGCAGTACTTC.

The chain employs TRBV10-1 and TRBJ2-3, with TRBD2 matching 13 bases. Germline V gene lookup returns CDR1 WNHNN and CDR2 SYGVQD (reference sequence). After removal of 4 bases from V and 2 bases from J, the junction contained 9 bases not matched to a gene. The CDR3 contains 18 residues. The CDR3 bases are TGCGCCAGCAGTGTTGCGGGACTAGCGGGGCCCACCACAGATACGCAGTATTTT. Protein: CASSVAGLAGPTTDTQYF.

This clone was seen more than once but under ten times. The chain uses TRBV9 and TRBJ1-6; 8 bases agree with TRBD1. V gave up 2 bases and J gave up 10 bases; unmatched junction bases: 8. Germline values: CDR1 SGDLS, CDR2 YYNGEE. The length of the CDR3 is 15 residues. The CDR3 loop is CASSVTQGGPSPLHF. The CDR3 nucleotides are TGTGCCAGCAGCGTTACACAGGGGGGGCCGTCACCCCTCCACTTT.